The 20 T cell receptor beta chains below were found in one sample sequenced in a study of cytomegalovirus exposure and HLA in healthy donors. Both 60 Vbeta primers and 13 Jbeta primers went into the PCR. Here immunoSEQ multiplex PCR was the method, and the copy in TCRdb shows in-frame clones only, minus some. The sample includes about 200,000 clones, around 80% seen only once; the top ten take 4.5% to 7%. Material: PBMCs. These receptors all stem from a man in his forties in good health and CMV-seropositive.

This chain links TRBV14 with TRBJ2-3, with a possible D match to TRBD2 (6 bases). This CDR3 is 15 amino acids long. Trimming cost V 4 bases and J 5 bases, with 16 bases left between them. The germline gives CDR1 SGHDN, CDR2 FVKESK. The DNA of the CDR3 is TGTGCCAGCAGCCCGGGACGGGAGTTCAAAGATACGCAGTATTTT. Protein product: CASSPGREFKDTQYF.

This clone was seen once. The chain recombines TRBV6-1 with TRBJ1-1; 8 bases agree with TRBD1. The CDR3 runs 14 residues. V dropped 4 bases and J dropped 2; count of bases not matched to a gene: 3. Germline V gene data show CDR1 as MNHNS and CDR2 as SASEGT. The CDR3 protein is CASSAQGGNTEAFF. The CDR3 DNA reads as TGTGCCAGCAGTGCACAGGGGGGAAACACTGAAGCTTTCTTT.

The V call is TRBV14, the J call TRBJ1-1, with D unclear. This CDR3 is 13 amino acids long. Trimming took 4 bases from V and 1 from J, leaving 7 bases between them. Germline V gene lookup returns CDR1 SGHDN and CDR2 FVKESK. The DNA for the CDR3 is TGTGCCAGCAGCCTTGGGCCGAACACTGAAGCTTTCTTT. Translation: CASSLGPNTEAFF.

The rearrangement joins TRBV30 to TRBJ2-7; D ambiguous. This CDR3 contains 12 residues. The germline CDR1 and CDR2 sequences are GTSNPN and SVGIG (reference sequence). Trimming pared 1 base from V and 5 bases from J, leaving 9 bases between. This CDR3 is CAWSAQVNEQYF. The CDR3 DNA follows: TGTGCCTGGAGTGCTCAGGTTAACGAGCAGTACTTC.

There are a few counts of this clone. V gene TRBV7-2 combines with J gene TRBJ1-1; weak D call: TRBD1 (6 bases). V shed 5 bases and J shed 6 bases, with 16 bases lying between them. This CDR3 region has 14 residues. Germline-derived CDR1 and CDR2 are SGHTA and FQGNSA. The CDR3 loop is CASSQQGLLPEAFF. CDR3 nucleotides: TGTGCCAGCAGCCAACAGGGTCTCTTGCCTGAAGCTTTCTTT.

This CDR3 is CASSPLDRPSYEQYF. The DNA for the CDR3 is TGTGCCAGCTCACCCCTCGACAGGCCTTCCTACGAGCAGTACTTC. This rearrangement joins TRBV18 to TRBJ2-7; D might be TRBD1 (6 bases). The germline V gene encodes CDR1 KGHSH and CDR2 LQKENI. The CDR3 has 15 residues. The ends were cut back, 3 bases at V and 1 base at J, with 13 bases in the middle.

J is TRBJ1-1 and V is TRBV29-1; 7 bases align to TRBD1. The V and J ends lost 3 bases and 6 bases, in that order; junction bases with no gene match: 10. The CDR3 is made up of 14 amino acids. Germline CDR1 and CDR2: SQVTM and ANQGSEA. The CDR3 coding sequence is TGCAGCGTTGACCCGACAGGGATGAGGGCTGAAGCTTTCTTT. It translates to CSVDPTGMRAEAFF.

The gene calls are TRBV27 and TRBJ1-2, with 9 bases lining up with TRBD1. In germline, CDR1 is MNHEY, CDR2 SMNVEV (reference sequence). This CDR3 is built from 17 residues. The V gene end was trimmed by 3 bases and the J gene end by 6 bases; junction bases not matched to a gene: 14. The CDR3 region is CASSFGVQGAVRHGYTF. The DNA of the CDR3 is TGTGCCAGCAGTTTCGGGGTACAGGGGGCTGTTCGGCATGGCTACACCTTC.

The chain combines TRBV10-3 with TRBJ2-7, with 8 bases fitting TRBD1. J gave up 4 bases and V 2 bases, and 13 bases lay outside the gene matches. This CDR3 is built from 17 residues. Germline-derived CDR1 and CDR2 are ENHRY and SYGVKD. CDR3 residues: CAISEIPLPGQEYEQYF. The CDR3 DNA reads as TGTGCCATCAGTGAGATCCCACTGCCGGGACAGGAGTACGAGCAGTACTTC.

The V and J genes are TRBV27 and TRBJ2-2; 7 positions match TRBD1. The trim removed 4 bases at V and 1 base at J, leaving 3 bases unmatched. Germline lookup yields CDR1 MNHEY and CDR2 SMNVEV (reference sequence). The CDR3 length is 15 residues. The DNA of the CDR3 is TGTGCCAGCAGTTCACGACAGGGGAACACCGGGGAGCTGTTTTTT. Residues: CASSSRQGNTGELFF.

The V and J genes are TRBV6-6 and TRBJ2-5; 9 bases agree with TRBD1. There are 16 residues in the CDR3. The germline gives CDR1 MNHNY, CDR2 SVGAGI (reference sequence). J gave up 5 bases and V 6 bases, and 13 bases lay outside the gene matches. Here the CDR3 DNA reads TGTGCCAGCAGCGGACTACACAGGGGGCGCGAGGAGACCCAGTACTTC. Protein: CASSGLHRGREETQYF.

The gene calls are TRBV10-2 and TRBJ2-7, with 7 nucleotides matching TRBD1. The CDR3 covers 14 residues. The germline V gene has CDR1 WSHSY and CDR2 SAAADI. V gave up 2 bases and J gave up 1 base; unmatched junction bases: 2. The CDR3 region is CASSEDRVSYEQYF. The CDR3 coding sequence is TGCGCCAGCAGTGAGGACAGGGTATCCTACGAGCAGTACTTC.

The chain has TRBV7-6 and TRBJ2-7; D is possibly TRBD2 (6 bases). CDR3 length: 15 amino acids. Deletions cut 0 bases from V and 1 base from J, with 10 bases between. CDR1 and CDR2 from the germline V gene are SGHVS and FNYEAQ. DNA for the CDR3: TGTGCCAGCAGCTTAGCGCTTAGCGGATCCTACGAGCAGTACTTC. As protein: CASSLALSGSYEQYF.

This clone was counted a few times. The CDR3 here is CASSLDRGSGELFF. The CDR3 DNA reads TGTGCCAGCAGCTTAGACAGGGGGTCCGGGGAGCTGTTTTTT. This chain uses TRBV11-3 with TRBJ2-2, with 7 bases matching TRBD1. Trimming took 0 bases from V and 6 from J; bases not matched to a gene: 1. The CDR3 loop spans 14 amino acids. Per the germline V gene, CDR1 is SGHNT and CDR2 is YENEEA.

In this sample, this clone turned up once. This chain connects TRBV6-5 to TRBJ2-1; possible D gene TRBD2, 5 bases. The CDR3 covers 15 residues. The germline V and J ends were trimmed by 2 bases and 2 bases, with 10 bases remaining between them. Germline values: CDR1 MNHEY, CDR2 SVGAGI. CDR3 sequence: CASSYRGSAYNEQFF. In DNA form, the CDR3 reads TGTGCCAGCAGTTACCGAGGGAGCGCCTACAATGAGCAGTTCTTC.

As DNA, the CDR3 is TGTGCCAGCAGCTTAACCGGGGGGCTTGGAAACACCATATATTTT. Translated: CASSLTGGLGNTIYF. This sequence joins TRBV7-3 and TRBJ1-3, with a possible D match to TRBD1 (6 bases). CDR1 is SGHTA and CDR2 is FQGTGA in the germline V gene. Trimming stripped 0 bases from V and 3 bases from J, with 9 bases between. The CDR3 extends over 15 amino acids.

This chain links TRBV7-8 with TRBJ2-6; D is possibly TRBD2 (5 bases). V lost 5 bases and J 4 bases, leaving 6 bases between the germline ends. The CDR3 covers 13 residues. Looked up from germline, CDR1 is SGHVS and CDR2 is FQNEAQ. This CDR3 reads CASSPGGANVLTF. CDR3 nucleotides: TGTGCCAGCAGCCCGGGGGGGGCCAACGTCCTGACTTTC.

This chain uses TRBV2 with TRBJ2-1, with 9 bases identical to TRBD1. Germline V gene data show CDR1 as SNHLY and CDR2 as FYNNEI. The V segment lost 3 bases and the J segment 9 bases; nucleotides outside the gene matches: 6. The CDR3 has 14 residues. For the CDR3, the DNA is TGTGCCAGCAGTGATAACAGGGGGCGGGGTGAGCAGTTCTTC. Translation gives CASSDNRGRGEQFF. Complete variable domain (other parts from reference TRBV2 and TRBJ2-1): EPEVTQTPSHQVTQMGQEVILRCVPISNHLYFYWYRQILGQKVEFLVSFYNNEISEKSEIFDDQFSVERPDGSNFTLKIRSTKLEDSAMYFCASSDNRGRGEQFFGPGTRLTVL.

Note on this clone: Other DNA sequences in the same sample also yield this CDR3. V is TRBV9 and J is TRBJ2-1; D is ambiguous. Between the trimmed V and J ends, which lost 0 bases and 4 bases, there was a span of 5 bases. This CDR3 has 13 residues. Germline values: CDR1 SGDLS, CDR2 YYNGEE. CDR3 DNA: TGTGCCAGCAGCGTAGCGACATACAATGAGCAGTTCTTC. Translating gives CASSVATYNEQFF.

This chain links TRBV9 with TRBJ2-1; 13 nucleotides match TRBD2. Germline CDR1 SGDLS, CDR2 YYNGEE. Trimming took 6 bases from V and 3 from J; bases not matched to a gene: 12. The CDR3 has 18 residues. This CDR3 reads CASTPGLAGIGGYNEQFF. As DNA, the CDR3 is TGTGCCAGCACTCCGGGACTAGCGGGAATCGGGGGCTACAATGAGCAGTTCTTC.